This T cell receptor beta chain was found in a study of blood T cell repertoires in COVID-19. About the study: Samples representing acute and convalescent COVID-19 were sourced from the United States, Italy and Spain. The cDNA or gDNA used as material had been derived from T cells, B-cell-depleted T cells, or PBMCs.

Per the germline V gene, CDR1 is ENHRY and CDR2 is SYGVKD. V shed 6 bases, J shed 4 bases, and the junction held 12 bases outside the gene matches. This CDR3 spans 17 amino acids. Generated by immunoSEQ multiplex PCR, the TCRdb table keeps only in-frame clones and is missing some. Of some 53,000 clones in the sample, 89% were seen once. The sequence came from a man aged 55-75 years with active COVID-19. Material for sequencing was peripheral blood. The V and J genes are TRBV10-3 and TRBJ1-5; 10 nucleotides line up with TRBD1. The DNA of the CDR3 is TGTGCCATCAGAACACCGTCGGGACAGGGGAAAAATCAGCCCCAGCATTTT. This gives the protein CAIRTPSGQGKNQPQHF.